What follows are 12 T cell receptor beta chains derived from one specimen sequenced in a study of blood T cell repertoires in COVID-19. The method was immunoSEQ multiplex PCR; TCRdb's version includes in-frame clones alone and lacks a portion of them. The table shows about 28,000 clones, with 80% to 90% occurring only once. Material for sequencing was peripheral blood. These receptors were obtained from a human donor with acute or convalescent COVID-19. The donor label of this sample is uncertain.

The V gene is TRBV5-1, the J gene TRBJ2-5; D possibly corresponds to TRBD1 (6 bases). Germline CDR1 reads SGHRS; CDR2 reads YFSETQ. This CDR3 is 14 amino acids long. V was clipped by 7 bases and J by 2 bases, with 15 bases between them. This CDR3 is CASGAGDQQETQYF. CDR3 DNA: TGCGCCAGCGGCGCAGGGGACCAACAAGAGACCCAGTACTTC.

The chain joins TRBV19 to TRBJ2-5, with TRBD2 matching over 12 bases. The CDR3 runs to 15 residues. The V gene's germline CDR1 is LNHDA and CDR2 SQIVND (reference sequence). Trimming removed 8 bases from V and 4 bases from J; junction bases left unmatched: 8. The CDR3 region is CASAPLAGGGETQYF. The CDR3 nucleotides read TGTGCCAGTGCGCCTCTAGCGGGAGGGGGAGAGACCCAGTACTTC.

The rearrangement joins TRBV11-3 to TRBJ1-2; possible D gene TRBD1, 5 bases. The V end was cut by 0 bases, the J end by 3 bases, with 17 bases between. Germline V gives CDR1 SGHNT, CDR2 YENEEA. The CDR3 runs to 17 residues. The chain's CDR3 is CASSLDLNGHPYYGYTF. DNA of the CDR3: TGTGCCAGCAGCTTAGATTTAAATGGACACCCCTACTATGGCTACACCTTC.

The chain employs TRBV27 and TRBJ2-5, with a weak D call TRBD2 (5 bases). This CDR3 comprises 13 residues. Between the trimmed V and J ends, which lost 3 bases and 5 bases, there was a span of 10 bases. From germline, CDR1 is MNHEY and CDR2 SMNVEV (reference sequence). The CDR3 nucleotides read TGTGCCAGCAGTTTGTTCGGGGTGGAGACCCAGTACTTC. Protein: CASSLFGVETQYF.

The CDR3 protein is CASSEGGGQLAKNIQYF. CDR3 bases: TGTGCCAGCAGTGAGGGAGGGGGACAACTAGCCAAAAACATTCAGTACTTC. The V gene is TRBV9, the J gene TRBJ2-4; tentative D call: TRBD2 (7 bases). The CDR3 sequence is 17 residues long. The V end lost 5 bases, the J end lost 0 bases, and 18 bases lay between the germline ends. The V gene's germline CDR1 is SGDLS and CDR2 YYNGEE.

CDR3 DNA sequence: TGTGCCTGGGGGGGACGTACAGGGGCGTATGAGCAGTTCTTC. Translating gives CAWGGRTGAYEQFF. The J gene is TRBJ2-1, the V gene TRBV30; 7 nucleotides match TRBD1. Germline loops: CDR1 GTSNPN, CDR2 SVGIG (reference sequence). The CDR3 is 14 amino acids. V lost 5 bases, J lost 8 bases, and 12 bases stayed unmatched.

In its sample, this clone was seen once. V and J are TRBV12-5 and TRBJ2-3; 7 positions match TRBD2. The CDR3 has 18 amino acids. CDR1 is LGHNT and CDR2 is FRNRAP in the germline V gene. Unmatched junction bases numbered 17, after V lost 0 bases and J lost 8 bases. The CDR3 region is CASGLVGSSFGGTGTQYF. CDR3 bases: TGTGCTAGTGGTTTGGTAGGTTCTAGCTTCGGGGGGACGGGTACGCAGTATTTT.

The chain recombines TRBV7-9 with TRBJ1-2; D call uncertain. V dropped 1 base and J dropped 5 bases, with 8 bases sitting between them. The CDR3 totals 13 residues. The germline V gene has CDR1 SEHNR and CDR2 FQNEAQ (reference sequence). The CDR3 spells CASSLDLAYGYTF. The CDR3 bases are TGTGCCAGCAGCTTAGACCTAGCGTATGGCTACACCTTC.

In DNA form, the CDR3 reads TGTGCCAGCAGTTCCCACGGGACAACCAGGCAGGAGACCCAGTACTTC. Translating gives CASSSHGTTRQETQYF. The V call is TRBV6-5, the J call TRBJ2-5; perhaps TRBD1 as D (6 bases). CDR3 length: 16 residues. Germline CDR1 reads MNHEY; CDR2 reads SVGAGI. Trimming removed 4 bases from V and 5 bases from J, with 20 bases in between.

A single count supports this clone. The rearrangement joins TRBV5-1 to TRBJ2-3; 9 bases match TRBD1. Germline V gene sequence: CDR1 SGHRS, CDR2 YFSETQ. Losses at the gene ends were 3 bases for V and 0 bases for J; bases not matched to a gene: 17. The CDR3 spans 20 residues. This CDR3 reads CASSSGTGMGAADSTDTQYF. CDR3 coding DNA: TGCGCCAGCAGCTCGGGGACAGGGATGGGGGCAGCGGATAGCACAGATACGCAGTATTTT.

The V call is TRBV9, the J call TRBJ2-1, with D possibly TRBD1 on 5 matching bases. Trimming removed 3 bases from V and 0 bases from J, with 10 bases in between. The CDR3 length is 15 residues. Germline V gene lookup returns CDR1 SGDLS and CDR2 YYNGEE. CDR3 coding DNA: TGTGCCAGCAGCGCACAGACAGTCTCCTACAATGAGCAGTTCTTC. Protein product: CASSAQTVSYNEQFF.

A single count supports this clone. Other DNA sequences in this specimen translate into the identical CDR3. V is TRBV5-1 and J is TRBJ2-7; TRBD2 aligns across 9 bases. The V gene end was trimmed by 4 bases and the J gene end by 3 bases; junction bases not matched to a gene: 5. The CDR3 consists of 14 residues. CDR1 and CDR2 from the germline V gene are SGHRS and YFSETQ. Here the CDR3 reads CASSLTSGSYEQYF. CDR3 coding DNA: TGCGCCAGCAGCCTGACTAGCGGAAGCTACGAGCAGTACTTC.